A selection of T cell receptor beta chains follows, all from one sample in a study of T-cell reconstitution after alpha-beta-depleted transplantation in children. A single record per CDR3 protein comes from TCRdb applying MiXCR to the PCR reads. This sample has under 300,000 distinct CDR3 sequences; roughly 11% occur once, and the top ten carry 23%. The source material was peripheral blood, sampled 180 days after TCRalphabeta/CD19-depleted stem cell transplant. Receptors originate from a male patient aged 2 to 9 who had a stem cell transplant for chronic granulomatous disease, so the T cells may come from the graft donor. Each CDR3 is given with its conserved first and last residue. The D gene is left open where the match is weak. Some rows have no size entry. The others give once, few or many, or a class for an expanded clone.

CASSPPAPTSTDTQYF TGTGCCAGCTCACCACCAGCACCAACGAGCACAGATACGCAGTATTTT . TRBJ2-3 many TRBV18
CASSLGDRGRNNEQFF TGTGCCAGCAGCTTAGGGGACAGGGGGCGGAACAATGAGCAGTTCTTC TRBD1 TRBJ2-1 many TRBV11-3
CASSQDWGRETQYF TGCGCCAGCAGCCAAGATTGGGGGCGAGAGACCCAGTACTTC . TRBJ2-5 many TRBV4-3
CSARVPTGVAKNIQYF TGCAGTGCTAGAGTCCCGACAGGAGTAGCCAAAAACATTCAGTACTTC . TRBJ2-4 many TRBV20-1
CASGNTYNEQFF TGTGCCAGCGGAAACACGTACAATGAGCAGTTCTTC . TRBJ2-1 many TRBV27
CASITAGLQETQYF TGTGCCAGCATCACCGCAGGGCTCCAAGAGACCCAGTACTTC . TRBJ2-5 many TRBV2
CASSQATGFRNTIYF TGTGCCAGCAGCCAAGCTACAGGGTTCAGAAACACCATATATTTT . TRBJ1-3 many TRBV4-2
CASKGDRGWGYTF TGTGCCAGCAAAGGAGACAGGGGGTGGGGCTACACCTTC TRBD1 TRBJ1-2 many TRBV25-1
CSALGRMPYEQYF TGCAGTGCGTTGGGGAGGATGCCTTACGAGCAGTACTTC . TRBJ2-7 many TRBV20-1
CASSLGPPRGYGYTF TGTGCCAGCAGCTTAGGTCCACCTAGAGGGTATGGCTACACCTTC . TRBJ1-2 . TRBV7-9
CASSFDPHPGFGQHPYEQYF TGTGCCAGCAGTTTTGACCCACACCCAGGGTTTGGGCAGCACCCCTACGAGCAGTACTTC . TRBJ2-7 many TRBV28
CASSSLDIEYRAGGYTF TGTGCCAGCAGCTCCCTTGACATTGAGTACAGGGCTGGTGGCTACACCTTC . TRBJ1-2 many TRBV11-2
CSVPGYTNYNEQFF TGCAGCGTCCCCGGGTACACCAACTACAATGAGCAGTTCTTC . TRBJ2-1 many TRBV29-1
CSVEGQETQYF TGCAGTGTCGAGGGGCAAGAGACCCAGTACTTC . TRBJ2-5 . TRBV20-1
CASSFRASDTQYF TGTGCCAGCAGCTTCCGAGCATCAGATACGCAGTATTTT . TRBJ2-3 many TRBV13
CASSPTSGSGANVLTF TGCGCCAGCAGCCCGACTAGCGGCTCTGGGGCCAACGTCCTGACTTTC TRBD2 TRBJ2-6 many TRBV4-3
CASSLWNGELFF TGTGCCAGCAGCTTATGGAACGGGGAGCTGTTTTTT . TRBJ2-2 . TRBV7-3
CASSPRGTDTQYF TGTGCCAGCAGCCCACGAGGCACAGATACGCAGTATTTT . TRBJ2-3 many TRBV12-3/TRBV12-4
CTSNPGLALMGYEQYF TGTACCAGCAACCCCGGACTAGCCCTAATGGGCTACGAGCAGTACTTC TRBD2 TRBJ2-7 . TRBV27
CASSTTSGRTDTQYF TGTGCCAGCTCAACTACTAGCGGGAGAACAGATACGCAGTATTTT TRBD2 TRBJ2-3 many TRBV18
CASSIRDSYEQYF TGCGCCAGCAGCATACGCGACAGCTACGAGCAGTACTTC . TRBJ2-7 many TRBV5-1
CASSTTRVSSYNEQFF TGTGCCAGCAGTACCACTAGGGTTAGCTCCTACAATGAGCAGTTCTTC . TRBJ2-1 many TRBV12-3/TRBV12-4
CSVVRGGQVTANEQFF TGCAGCGTTGTGAGAGGGGGGCAGGTGACGGCAAATGAGCAGTTCTTC . TRBJ2-1 many TRBV29-1
CSARGDRGYEQYF TGCAGTGCTAGAGGGGACAGGGGGTACGAGCAGTACTTC TRBD1 TRBJ2-7 many TRBV20-1
CASRVAGPQITNTGELFF TGCGCCAGCAGGGTAGCGGGACCTCAAATTACGAACACCGGGGAGCTGTTTTTT TRBD2 TRBJ2-2 many TRBV5-1
CASSQDLRGEQFF TGTGCCAGCAGCCAAGATCTCCGTGGCGAGCAGTTCTTC . TRBJ2-1 . TRBV14
CASSLAGTSSNEQFF TGTGCCAGCAGCTTAGCCGGGACTAGCAGCAATGAGCAGTTCTTC TRBD2 TRBJ2-1 many TRBV7-6
CSAPMGTGTYNEQFF TGCAGTGCTCCTATGGGGACAGGGACCTACAATGAGCAGTTCTTC TRBD1 TRBJ2-1 many TRBV20-1
CASSPTRQTDTQYF TGTGCCAGCTCACCCACTCGACAGACAGATACGCAGTATTTT . TRBJ2-3 few TRBV18
CASSLFPISYNEQFF TGTGCCAGCAGTTTATTCCCCATCTCCTACAATGAGCAGTTCTTC . TRBJ2-1 . TRBV28
CASSSKTSGGLRPSSTDTQYF TGTGCCAGCAGCTCAAAGACTAGCGGGGGTCTGAGACCATCAAGCACAGATACGCAGTATTTT TRBD2 TRBJ2-3 many TRBV7-3
CASNLAPTIAEYSNQPQHF TGTGCCAGCAACTTAGCTCCCACTATTGCAGAGTATAGCAATCAGCCCCAACATTTT . TRBJ1-5 . TRBV7-8
CASSYSGLARDYNEQFF TGTGCCAGCAGTTACTCGGGACTAGCGAGAGACTACAATGAGCAGTTCTTC TRBD2 TRBJ2-1 many TRBV6-2/TRBV6-3
CSAARDREVYTF TGCAGTGCTGCCCGGGACAGGGAGGTCTACACCTTC TRBD1 TRBJ1-2 many TRBV20-1
CASGFRPGETQYF TGTGCTAGTGGTTTCCGACCCGGGGAGACCCAGTACTTC . TRBJ2-5 many TRBV12-5
CASSLDGGGYGYTF TGTGCCAGCAGCTTGGACGGGGGGGGATATGGCTACACCTTC . TRBJ1-2 . TRBV7-8
CASSLVPSGYNEQFF TGTGCCAGCAGCTTAGTACCTAGCGGGTACAATGAGCAGTTCTTC TRBD2 TRBJ2-1 many TRBV7-8
CASSRTGTRGNEQFF TGTGCCAGCAGTCGAACCGGGACTAGGGGTAATGAGCAGTTCTTC TRBD2 TRBJ2-1 many TRBV12-3/TRBV12-4
CASSIGQSSYNEQFF TGTGCCAGCAGCATAGGACAGAGTTCCTACAATGAGCAGTTCTTC . TRBJ2-1 . TRBV5-4
CASSVGVAAEPLHF TGTGCCAGCAGCGTAGGGGTGGCAGCTGAACCCCTCCACTTT . TRBJ1-6 many TRBV9
CASSFSPPDTQYF TGTGCCAGCAGTTTTAGCCCGCCGGATACGCAGTATTTT . TRBJ2-3 many TRBV12-3/TRBV12-4
CASSSRASTEAFF TGTGCCAGCAGTTCCAGGGCTAGCACTGAAGCTTTCTTT . TRBJ1-1 many TRBV12-3/TRBV12-4
CATSTPGTGTSGELFF TGTGCCACCAGCACCCCCGGGACAGGGACGTCCGGGGAGCTGTTTTTT TRBD1 TRBJ2-2 many TRBV15
CASSPGPSHGAKNIQYF TGTGCCAGCAGCCCCGGGCCATCCCATGGAGCCAAAAACATTCAGTACTTC . TRBJ2-4 few TRBV7-2
CASSQVWSGDTEAFF TGTGCCAGCAGCCAAGTGTGGTCCGGGGATACTGAAGCTTTCTTT . TRBJ1-1 many TRBV3-1
CASSQGSGGDQPQHF TGTGCCAGCAGCCAAGGGTCTGGCGGGGACCAGCCCCAGCATTTT . TRBJ1-5 many TRBV4-2
CASTPMGSGGLGNEQFF TGTGCCAGCACCCCCATGGGTAGCGGGGGGCTCGGTAATGAGCAGTTCTTC TRBD2 TRBJ2-1 many TRBV6-1